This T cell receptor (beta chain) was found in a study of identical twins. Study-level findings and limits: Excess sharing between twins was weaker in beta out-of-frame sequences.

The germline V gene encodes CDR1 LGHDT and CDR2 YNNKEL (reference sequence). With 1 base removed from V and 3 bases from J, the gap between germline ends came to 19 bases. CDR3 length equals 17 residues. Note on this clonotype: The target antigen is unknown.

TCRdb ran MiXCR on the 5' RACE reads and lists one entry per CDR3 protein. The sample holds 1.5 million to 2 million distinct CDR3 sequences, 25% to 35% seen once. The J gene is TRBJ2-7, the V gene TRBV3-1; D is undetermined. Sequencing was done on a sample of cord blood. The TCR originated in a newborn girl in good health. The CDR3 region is CASSQALATVRVYEQYF. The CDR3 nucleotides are TGTGCCAGCAGCCAAGCTCTGGCGACCGTGAGAGTCTACGAGCAGTACTTC.